The 32 T cell receptor beta chains in this list originate from one sample, sequenced in a study of T cells in Graves' hyperthyroidism and ophthalmopathy. From RNA transcripts, TCR beta CDR3 regions were amplified. With the HTBI primer set, the TCR CDR3 went through a first round of RT-PCR. TCRdb processed the multiplex PCR reads anew with MiXCR; each CDR3 protein has one entry. The sample yields approximately 260,000 distinct CDR3 sequences, roughly 15% seen once. The sample comprised blood. Receptor source: a woman between 45 and 60 years old with Graves' hyperthyroidism that later progressed to Graves' ophthalmopathy.

The gene calls are TRBV19 and TRBJ1-4, with TRBD1 matching over 10 bases. V was pared by 5 bases and J by 8 bases, with 8 bases of the junction left unmatched. Germline V gene data show CDR1 as LNHDA and CDR2 as SQIVND (reference sequence). This CDR3 is built from 15 residues. CDR3 region: CASSAYRDRGEKLFF. DNA of the CDR3: TGTGCCAGTAGTGCCTACCGGGACAGGGGCGAAAAACTGTTTTTT.

Points on this clonotype: Compared with germline, one end of the junction differs, possibly owing to a read error. This chain joins TRBV4-1 and TRBJ2-7; possible D gene TRBD2, 7 bases. Germline V gene sequence: CDR1 MGHRA, CDR2 YSYEKL. The CDR3 sequence is 15 residues long. The CDR3 region is CASSQEARGADEQYF. The CDR3 nucleotides read TGTGCCAGCAGCCAAGAGGCCCGGGGGGCGGACGAGCAGTACTTC.

About this clonotype itself: A much larger clone lies a single base off, so this may be a read error. This is likely a read error, given that the CDR3 carries no conserved phenylalanine or tryptophan at its end. The chain couples TRBV28 to TRBJ2-7; D gene uncertain. CDR1 and CDR2 (germline): MDHEN, SYDVKM. Trimming stripped 6 bases from V and 2 bases from J, with 5 bases between. This CDR3 contains 11 residues. The CDR3 bases are TGTGCCAGCAGCACAACCTACGAGCAGTACTTA. It is translated as CASSTTYEQYL.

This clonotype was observed many times. The V gene is TRBV27, the J gene TRBJ1-1; no clear D gene. This CDR3 is 13 amino acids long. Trimming cost V 1 base and J 7 bases, with 10 bases left between them. From germline, CDR1 is MNHEY and CDR2 SMNVEV (reference sequence). The CDR3, as DNA: TGTGCCAGCAGTTTATTCGCACCCTTTGAAGCTTTCTTT. Its translation is CASSLFAPFEAFF.

This clonotype was seen more than once but under ten times. V is TRBV5-4 and J is TRBJ1-5; no clear D. Trimming left V 0 bases short and J 5 bases short, with 9 bases between. The CDR3 is 14 residues long. CDR1 and CDR2 (germline): SGHNT, YYREEE (reference sequence). The CDR3 reads CASSLGRTDQPQHF. The CDR3 DNA sequence: TGTGCCAGCAGCTTGGGTCGGACCGATCAGCCCCAGCATTTT.

This clonotype was seen many times. Here the CDR3 reads CASSLPTRGDTQYF. The CDR3 DNA follows: TGTGCCAGCAGCTTACCGACACGAGGGGATACGCAGTATTTT. The gene calls are TRBV11-2 and TRBJ2-3, with a tentative D call TRBD2 (5 bases). The CDR3 spans 14 residues. The ends were cut back, 2 bases at V and 6 bases at J, with 12 bases in the middle. Per the germline V gene, CDR1 is SGHAT and CDR2 is FQNNGV.

This clonotype was detected ten times or more. The chain joins TRBV2 to TRBJ2-5; D may match TRBD1 or TRBD2 (5 bases each). The CDR3 extends over 13 amino acids. V dropped 11 bases and J dropped 1 base, with 14 bases sitting between them. Germline-derived CDR1 and CDR2 are SNHLY and FYNNEI. CDR3 nucleotides: TGTGCCGGAATCCGGGACGTCCAAGAGACCCAGTACTTC. As protein: CAGIRDVQETQYF.

This clonotype has a handful of counts. CDR3 region: CSASERTGGPPYGYTF. In nucleotides, the CDR3 is TGCAGTGCTAGCGAGCGGACAGGGGGCCCCCCATATGGCTACACCTTC. The V gene is TRBV20-1, the J gene TRBJ1-2; 11 bases align to TRBD1. Germline values: CDR1 DFQATT, CDR2 SNEGSKA (reference sequence). The CDR3 contains 16 residues. V was pared by 3 bases and J by 5 bases, with 11 bases of the junction left unmatched.

There are many counts of this clonotype. This chain links TRBV6-1 with TRBJ2-1; 9 positions agree with TRBD2. This CDR3 region has 15 residues. Germline CDR1 is MNHNS and CDR2 is SASEGT. Trimming at V came to 10 bases and at J to 4 bases, leaving 11 bases not matched to a gene. The DNA of the CDR3 is TGTGCCACGGAAGGGGGGACTAGCAGATACAATGAGCAGTTCTTC. Translating it yields CATEGGTSRYNEQFF.

This clonotype was seen at least ten times. The chain uses TRBV28 and TRBJ1-4, with unresolved D. With 8 bases removed from V and 6 bases from J, the gap between germline ends came to 10 bases. Germline loops: CDR1 MDHEN, CDR2 SYDVKM. CDR3 length: 12 residues. The CDR3 here is CASVGTDEKLFF. The CDR3 region has the DNA TGTGCCAGCGTGGGCACGGATGAAAAACTGTTTTTT.

This clonotype was counted at least ten times. The V gene is TRBV3-1, the J gene TRBJ1-1; D may be TRBD1 (5 bases). The germline CDR1 and CDR2 sequences are LGHDT and YNNKEL (reference sequence). This CDR3 has 13 amino acids. The V end lost 4 bases, the J end lost 0 bases, and 6 bases lay between the germline ends. The CDR3 loop is CASSRGVNTEAFF. CDR3 coding DNA: TGTGCCAGCAGCCGGGGGGTGAACACTGAAGCTTTCTTT. Full variable domain (missing parts from reference TRBV3-1 and TRBJ1-1): DTAVSQTPKYLVTQMGNDKSIKCEQNLGHDTMYWYKQDSKKFLKIMFSYNNKELIINETVPNRFSPKSPDKAHLNLHINSLELGDSAVYFCASSRGVNTEAFFGQGTRLTVV.

This CDR3 reads CSARVTGTSGSYNEQFF. The CDR3 DNA reads TGCAGTGCTAGAGTCACCGGGACTAGCGGGAGTTACAATGAGCAGTTCTTC. The chain links TRBV20-1 to TRBJ2-1; TRBD2 matches at 14 bases. This CDR3 region has 17 residues. Germline V gene data show CDR1 as DFQATT and CDR2 as SNEGSKA (reference sequence). The junction had 6 bases not matched to a gene; V was cut back by 1 base and J by 4 bases.

The chain uses TRBV18 and TRBJ1-2; 9 bases are shared with TRBD1. Germline V gene lookup returns CDR1 KGHSH and CDR2 LQKENI. The CDR3 sequence is 15 residues long. The V and J ends lost 4 bases and 8 bases, in that order; junction bases with no gene match: 11. The CDR3 DNA sequence: TGTGCCAGCTCACGATGGACAGGGGTAACAGAAGGCTACACCTTC. Protein: CASSRWTGVTEGYTF.

The chain couples TRBV7-3 to TRBJ2-2, with 8 bases identical to TRBD2. The germline V gene has CDR1 SGHTA and CDR2 FQGTGA. This CDR3 contains 14 residues. Trimming took 6 bases from V and 6 from J; bases not matched to a gene: 6. CDR3 loop: CASSEGLAPGELFF. The CDR3 coding sequence is TGTGCCAGCAGTGAAGGACTAGCCCCCGGGGAGCTGTTTTTT.

With regard to this clonotype: The germline gene is not matched at one end of the junction; a read error may be the cause. For the CDR3, the DNA is TGCGCCAGCAGCCAAGAGGGTTTCGAGTACAATGAGCAGTACTTC. This translates into CASSQEGFEYNEQYF. The chain has TRBV7-3 and TRBJ2-1; perhaps TRBD2 as D (5 bases). The better agreement between TRBJ2-7 and the DNA end casts doubt on the J call. CDR3 length: 15 amino acids. CDR1 is SGHTA and CDR2 is FQGTGA in the germline V gene.

The chain employs TRBV28 and TRBJ2-7; D perhaps matches TRBD1 (6 bases). The germline V and J ends were trimmed by 5 bases and 2 bases, with 19 bases remaining between them. Germline lookup yields CDR1 MDHEN and CDR2 SYDVKM. The CDR3 sequence is 16 residues long. CDR3 residues: CASSPNPQGRAYEQYF. For the CDR3, the DNA is TGTGCCAGCAGTCCTAACCCTCAGGGGAGAGCCTACGAGCAGTACTTC.

This clonotype was picked up many times. This chain joins TRBV2 and TRBJ2-5; 8 bases line up with TRBD1. The trim removed 3 bases at V and 5 bases at J, leaving 2 bases unmatched. Germline CDR1 SNHLY, CDR2 FYNNEI. The CDR3 extends over 13 amino acids. The CDR3 here is CASSDRGHETQYF. In DNA, the CDR3 is TGTGCCAGCAGTGACAGGGGGCACGAGACCCAGTACTTC.

In this sample, this clonotype turned up many times. The CDR3 DNA sequence: TGTGCCAGCAGCCCCCCTAGGGGTGGCCAAGAGACCCAGTACTTC. Translating it yields CASSPPRGGQETQYF. This chain links TRBV7-9 with TRBJ2-5, with a tentative D call TRBD1 (5 bases). V was shortened by 5 bases and J by 1 base, with 14 bases between the two germline ends. The CDR3 length is 15 residues. Germline V gene sequence: CDR1 SEHNR, CDR2 FQNEAQ (reference sequence).

There are a few counts of this clonotype. This rearrangement joins TRBV29-1 to TRBJ2-5; D might be TRBD2 (7 bases). The CDR3 runs 12 residues. From germline, CDR1 is SQVTM and CDR2 ANQGSEA. V lost 4 bases and J lost 5, with 11 bases in between. Here the CDR3 reads CSVAQGGETQYF. For the CDR3, the DNA is TGCAGCGTTGCACAGGGAGGGGAGACCCAGTACTTC.

This clonotype was counted ten times or more. The rearrangement links TRBV30 to TRBJ1-6, with D tentatively TRBD1 (6 bases). The CDR3 extends over 14 amino acids. Germline assignment: CDR1 GTSNPN and CDR2 SVGIG (reference sequence). Trimming stripped 3 bases from V and 14 bases from J, with 20 bases between. The CDR3 loop reads CAWRRGFRSGTLHF. Written as DNA, the CDR3 is TGTGCCTGGAGGAGGGGGTTCAGGTCCGGGACCCTCCACTTT.

The chain carries TRBV9 and TRBJ2-3; 15 bases line up with TRBD2. Germline CDR1 SGDLS, CDR2 YYNGEE. V shed 2 bases and J 2 bases; nucleotides not matched to a gene: 15. The CDR3 has 21 residues. The CDR3 here is CASSVGTSPGLAGGPTDTQYF. The CDR3 bases are TGTGCCAGCAGCGTCGGTACGAGTCCGGGACTAGCGGGAGGACCCACAGATACGCAGTATTTT.

There are a few counts of this clonotype. The chain couples TRBV7-9 to TRBJ2-7; D remains ambiguous. From germline, CDR1 is SEHNR and CDR2 FQNEAQ (reference sequence). The CDR3 has 12 residues. V gave up 5 bases and J gave up 1 base, with 6 bases separating them. The CDR3 DNA follows: TGTGCCAGCAGCGTGGGGTCCTACGAGCAGTACTTC. Protein product: CASSVGSYEQYF.

This CDR3 is CSARGRVGLRTDTQYF. The CDR3 region has the DNA TGCAGTGCTAGGGGCAGGGTTGGACTCCGAACAGATACGCAGTATTTT. The chain joins TRBV20-1 to TRBJ2-3; possibly TRBD1 or TRBD2 for D (5 bases each). V lost 3 bases and J 3 bases, leaving 19 bases between the germline ends. The CDR3 totals 16 residues. Germline loops: CDR1 DFQATT, CDR2 SNEGSKA (reference sequence).

This clonotype came up many times. In nucleotides, the CDR3 is TGTGCCAGCTCACGGGGGGAGCAAGAGACCCAGTACTTC. This codes for CASSRGEQETQYF. J is TRBJ2-5 and V is TRBV18; tentatively, D is TRBD2 (6 bases). Per germline, CDR1 KGHSH and CDR2 LQKENI. V lost 4 bases to trimming and J lost 2 bases, with 8 bases between them. This CDR3 comprises 13 residues.

The table lists this clonotype with many counts. V is TRBV5-1 and J is TRBJ2-3, with 7 bases lining up with TRBD1. The junction had 14 bases not matched to a gene; V was cut back by 1 base and J by 3 bases. The CDR3 extends over 18 amino acids. The germline V gene encodes CDR1 SGHRS and CDR2 YFSETQ. CDR3 nucleotides: TGCGCCAGCAGCTTGTCAAATCCCGCCAGGGGGTTTACAGATACGCAGTATTTT. Translation gives CASSLSNPARGFTDTQYF.

This clonotype was observed many times. This sequence joins TRBV5-1 and TRBJ2-7; D call uncertain. The CDR3 totals 15 residues. V was trimmed by 1 base and J by 3 bases, leaving 14 bases between them. Germline CDR1 reads SGHRS; CDR2 reads YFSETQ. The CDR3 region is CASSLNTGSVYEQYF. CDR3 in DNA: TGCGCCAGCAGCTTGAATACGGGCAGCGTCTACGAGCAGTACTTC.

This clonotype has ten or more counts. This chain links TRBV20-1 with TRBJ1-2, with D possibly TRBD1 on 5 matching bases. CDR1 DFQATT and CDR2 SNEGSKA come from the germline V gene (reference sequence). V was pared by 4 bases and J by 2 bases, with 11 bases between. The CDR3 is 13 residues long. The CDR3 region has the DNA TGCAGTGCTACTACGACAGAGAACTATGGCTACACCTTC. Translated, it gives CSATTTENYGYTF.

Note on this clonotype: Compared with germline, one end of the junction differs, possibly owing to a read error. The V call is TRBV12-3 or TRBV12-4, the J call TRBJ1-2; 8 nucleotides align to TRBD1. This CDR3 comprises 14 residues. This chain's CDR3 is CASSAGQANYGCTF. CDR3 sequence (DNA): TGTGCCAGCAGTGCGGGACAGGCTAACTATGGCTGCACCTTC.

In regard to this clonotype: A read error may produce the germline difference seen at one junction end. The chain combines TRBV5-1 with TRBJ2-3; 10 bases are shared with TRBD2. Per germline, CDR1 SGHRS and CDR2 YFSETQ. The CDR3 sequence is 16 residues long. CDR3: CVSSLVVAGGPDTQYF. The CDR3 coding sequence is TGCGTCAGCAGCTTGGTCGTAGCGGGAGGACCAGATACGCAGTATTTT.

Ten or more counts support this clonotype. The genes are TRBV12-3 or TRBV12-4 and TRBJ2-4; the D gene could be TRBD1 or TRBD2 (6 bases each). With 5 bases removed from V and 8 bases from J, the gap between germline ends came to 16 bases. CDR3 length: 14 residues. This CDR3 is CASSTPGAPDIQYF. In DNA form, the CDR3 reads TGTGCCAGCAGTACCCCGGGGGCCCCAGACATTCAGTACTTC.

This clonotype was detected many times. V usage is TRBV20-1 and J usage is TRBJ2-7, with 7 nucleotides matching TRBD2. The CDR3 consists of 11 residues. Trimming took 5 bases from V and 3 from J; bases not matched to a gene: 1. Germline assignment: CDR1 DFQATT and CDR2 SNEGSKA (reference sequence). CDR3 coding DNA: TGCAGTGCTCTAGCGGACTACGAGCAGTACTTC. Translating gives CSALADYEQYF.

In its sample, this clonotype was seen many times. The V and J genes are TRBV10-3 and TRBJ2-7; 14 bases are a match to TRBD2. V dropped 2 bases and J dropped 5; count of bases not matched to a gene: 5. The CDR3 spans 16 residues. Germline V CDR1 and CDR2: ENHRY, SYGVKD. CDR3 coding DNA: TGTGCCATCAGTGAGCCCGGGACTAGCGGGAGACACGAGCAGTACTTC. Translation gives CAISEPGTSGRHEQYF.